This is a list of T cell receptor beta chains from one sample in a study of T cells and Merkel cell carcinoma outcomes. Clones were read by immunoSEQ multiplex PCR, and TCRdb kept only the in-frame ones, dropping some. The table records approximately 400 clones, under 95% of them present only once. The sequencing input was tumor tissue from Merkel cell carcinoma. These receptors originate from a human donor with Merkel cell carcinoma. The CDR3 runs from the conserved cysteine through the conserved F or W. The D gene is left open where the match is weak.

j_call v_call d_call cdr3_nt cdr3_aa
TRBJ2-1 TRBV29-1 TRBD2 TGTAGCGTTGACTCCGGACTAGCGGGAGCCGGTAGGCAGTTCTTC CSVDSGLAGAGRQFF
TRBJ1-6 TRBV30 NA TGTGCCTGGAGTGCCGGACAGCGACATTCACCCCTCCACTTT CAWSAGQRHSPLHF